This T cell receptor beta chain was documented in a study of blood T cell repertoires in COVID-19. Study-wide context: PBMCs, B-cell-depleted T cells, or T cells provided the cDNA or gDNA that made up the material.

The V and J ends lost 8 bases and 1 base respectively, with 15 bases between them. The CDR3 is 15 residues long. Looked up from germline, CDR1 is MNHEY and CDR2 is SVGAGI. The table came from immunoSEQ multiplex PCR; TCRdb's copy has only in-frame clones and leaves some out. This sample has some 120,000 clones, with approximately 80% found just once. The TCR was taken from a man aged 35 to 55 with active or convalescent COVID-19. This chain links TRBV6-5 with TRBJ1-5; D is possibly TRBD1 (5 bases). Sequences were obtained from peripheral blood. CDR3 amino acids: CASGAGFRSNQPQHF. CDR3 DNA: TGTGCCAGCGGAGCAGGGTTTAGAAGCAATCAGCCCCAGCATTTT.